Listed below are T cell receptor beta chains from one sample, sequenced in a study of OX40 agonist ivuxolimab in advanced cancers. Some clones are missing from TCRdb's copy, which holds only in-frame ones; the method was immunoSEQ multiplex PCR. The sample carries tens of thousands of clones, 88% recorded once. Sequenced material: CD4+ or CD8+ T cells sorted from blood, taken in a trial of the OX40 agonist ivuxolimab. The receptors were sampled from an adult with an advanced solid tumor such as melanoma, head and neck, liver or kidney cancer. The CDR3 runs from the conserved cysteine through the conserved F or W. The D gene is left open where the match is weak. Size is stated for part of the rows, as once, few or many counts, or as a class when the clone is expanded.

CAISEPRLAGGRETQYF	TGTGCCATCAGTGAGCCGCGACTAGCGGGAGGGCGTGAGACCCAGTACTTC	TRBV10-3	-	TRBJ2-5	TRBD2
CASSSRGTYEQYF	TGTGCCAGCAGCTCCAGGGGCACCTACGAGCAGTACTTC	TRBV7-8	-	TRBJ2-7	-
CASSEMTTSGAYNEQFF	TGCGCCAGCAGTGAAATGACCACTAGCGGAGCCTACAATGAGCAGTTCTTC	TRBV10-1	-	TRBJ2-1	TRBD2
CASTATTEQYF	TGTGCCAGCACGGCCACCACCGAGCAGTACTTC	TRBV2	-	TRBJ2-7	-
CASSLDGGQAAYEQYF	TGTGCCAGCAGCTTAGACGGTGGGCAGGCAGCCTACGAGCAGTACTTC	TRBV7-3	-	TRBJ2-7	-
CASSLRVAGGDEQFF	TGCGCCAGCAGCTTGAGGGTAGCGGGAGGGGATGAGCAGTTCTTC	TRBV5-1	-	TRBJ2-1	TRBD2
CATEGPSPEQYF	TGTGCCACCGAGGGGCCGTCTCCCGAGCAGTACTTC	TRBV2	-	TRBJ2-7	-
CASSAGTSRNQPQHF	TGTGCCAGTAGTGCCGGGACATCACGCAATCAGCCCCAGCATTTT	TRBV19	-	TRBJ1-5	-
CASSPGTGKYEQYF	TGTGCCAGTAGTCCGGGGACAGGGAAATACGAGCAGTACTTC	TRBV19	-	TRBJ2-7	TRBD1
CSVIEAGMVLYNEQFF	TGCAGCGTTATTGAGGCGGGAATGGTTCTGTACAATGAGCAGTTCTTC	TRBV29-1	-	TRBJ2-1	-
CASSLGLADYNEQFF	TGTGCCAGCAGCTTAGGGCTAGCGGACTACAATGAGCAGTTCTTC	TRBV7-9	many	TRBJ2-1	TRBD2
CASRLTMTGNQPQHF	TGTGCCAGCAGACTGACAATGACGGGAAATCAGCCCCAGCATTTT	TRBV27	-	TRBJ1-5	-
CASSSRGARLAGNSYEQYF	TGTGCCAGCAGCAGTCGGGGGGCAAGACTAGCGGGGAACTCCTACGAGCAGTACTTC	TRBV21-1	-	TRBJ2-7	-
CASSLTGRTEAFF	TGTGCCAGCAGTTTAACCGGGCGGACTGAAGCTTTCTTT	TRBV27	-	TRBJ1-1	-
CASSEWTGGSEQYF	TGCGCCAGCAGTGAGTGGACAGGGGGTTCCGAGCAGTACTTC	TRBV10-1	-	TRBJ2-7	TRBD1
CASSRRAGGSNNEQFF	TGTGCCAGCAGTCGAAGGGCGGGGGGCAGCAACAATGAGCAGTTCTTC	TRBV28	-	TRBJ2-1	TRBD2
CASSVGVELGNTIYF	TGTGCCAGCAGCGTAGGGGTGGAACTTGGAAACACCATATATTTT	TRBV9	-	TRBJ1-3	-
CSEPRTSKNIQYF	TGCAGCGAGCCGAGGACCAGCAAAAACATTCAGTACTTC	TRBV29-1	-	TRBJ2-4	-
CSVTGTGDSNQPQHF	TGCAGCGTCACCGGGACAGGGGATAGCAATCAGCCCCAGCATTTT	TRBV29-1	-	TRBJ1-5	TRBD1
CASSGVGSSYEQYF	TGTGCCAGCTCCGGGGTAGGATCGTCGTACGAGCAGTACTTC	TRBV7-9	-	TRBJ2-7	-
CASSLNLAGETDTQYF	TGTGCCAGCAGCTTAAACCTAGCGGGAGAAACAGATACGCAGTATTTT	TRBV7-3	-	TRBJ2-3	TRBD2
CASSYSDAYEQYF	TGCGCCAGCAGCTATTCGGACGCCTACGAGCAGTACTTC	TRBV4-1	once	TRBJ2-7	-
CASSLGLGNYEQYF	TGTGCCAGCAGTTTAGGGCTAGGGAACTACGAGCAGTACTTC	TRBV27	-	TRBJ2-7	-
CSVQSPGTNTEAFF	TGCAGCGTTCAATCTCCCGGGACGAACACTGAAGCTTTCTTT	TRBV29-1	-	TRBJ1-1	-